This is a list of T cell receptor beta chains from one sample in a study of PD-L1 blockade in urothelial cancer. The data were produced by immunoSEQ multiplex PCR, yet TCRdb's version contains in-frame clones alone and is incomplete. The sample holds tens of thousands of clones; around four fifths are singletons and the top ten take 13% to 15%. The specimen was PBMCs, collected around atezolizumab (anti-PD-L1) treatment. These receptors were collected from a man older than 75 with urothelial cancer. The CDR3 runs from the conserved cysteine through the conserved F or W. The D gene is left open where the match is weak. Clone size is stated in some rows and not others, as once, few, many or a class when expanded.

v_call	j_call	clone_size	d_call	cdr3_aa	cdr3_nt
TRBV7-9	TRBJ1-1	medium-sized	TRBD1	CASSLAGQGPSMNTEAFF	TGTGCCAGCAGCTTAGCGGGACAGGGACCATCGATGAACACTGAAGCTTTCTTT
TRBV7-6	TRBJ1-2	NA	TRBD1	CASSSGPTGLDYTF	TGTGCCAGCAGCTCAGGGCCGACAGGGCTCGACTACACCTTC
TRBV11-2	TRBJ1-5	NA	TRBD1	CASSASGQPWEAQHF	TGTGCCAGCAGCGCATCGGGACAGCCCTGGGAGGCCCAGCATTTT
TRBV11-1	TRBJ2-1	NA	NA	CASSLVLYSGRGYNEQFF	TGTGCCAGCAGCTTAGTGTTATACTCCGGCAGGGGTTACAATGAGCAGTTCTTC
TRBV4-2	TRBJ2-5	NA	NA	CASSQEGRGQETQYF	TGTGCCAGCAGCCAAGAAGGAAGGGGGCAAGAGACCCAGTACTTC
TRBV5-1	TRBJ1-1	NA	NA	CASSLWFGSNTEAFF	TGCGCCAGCAGCTTGTGGTTCGGGTCGAACACTGAAGCTTTCTTT
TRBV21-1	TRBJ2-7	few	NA	CASSSTSGQSYEQYF	NA
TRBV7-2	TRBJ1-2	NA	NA	CASSLVPVNYGYTF	TGTGCCAGCAGCTTAGTTCCAGTGAACTATGGCTACACCTTC
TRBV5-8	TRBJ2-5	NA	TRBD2	CASRLAGGPRETQYF	TGTGCCAGCAGGCTAGCGGGAGGCCCCCGAGAGACCCAGTACTTC
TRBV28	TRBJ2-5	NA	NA	CASRIRGTQYF	TGTGCCAGCCGAATCCGGGGGACCCAGTACTTC
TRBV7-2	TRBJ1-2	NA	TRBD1	CASSSQGAWVYGYTF	TGTGCCAGCAGCTCGCAGGGGGCTTGGGTCTATGGCTACACCTTC
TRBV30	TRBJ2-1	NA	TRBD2	CAWSGGGRAGINEQFF	TGTGCCTGGAGTGGAGGCGGGAGGGCCGGTATAAATGAGCAGTTCTTC
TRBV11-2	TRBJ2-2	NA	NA	CASSLRGFSTGELFF	TGTGCCAGCAGCTTGAGAGGGTTCAGCACCGGGGAGCTGTTTTTT
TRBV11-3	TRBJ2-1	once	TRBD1	CASSGQGYNEQFF	TGTGCCAGCAGCGGACAGGGCTACAATGAGCAGTTCTTC
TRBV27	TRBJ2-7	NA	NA	CASSLSYWSYEQYF	TGTGCCAGCAGTTTATCTTACTGGTCCTACGAGCAGTACTTC
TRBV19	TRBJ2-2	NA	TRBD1	CASIDRGDTGELFF	TGTGCCAGTATCGACAGGGGGGACACCGGGGAGCTGTTTTTT
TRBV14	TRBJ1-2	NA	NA	CASSQDPVALVGYTF	TGTGCCAGCAGCCAAGATCCGGTGGCTCTAGTTGGCTACACCTTC
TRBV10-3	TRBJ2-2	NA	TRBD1	CAIRQGLGTGELFF	TGTGCCATCAGACAGGGGTTAGGTACCGGGGAGCTGTTTTTT
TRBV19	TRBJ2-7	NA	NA	CASSIGLAPLTYEQYF	TGTGCCAGTAGTATAGGGCTAGCGCCCTTAACCTACGAGCAGTACTTC
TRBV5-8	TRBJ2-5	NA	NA	CASSLVRGARQETQYF	TGTGCCAGCAGCTTGGTCCGGGGGGCTCGGCAAGAGACCCAGTACTTC
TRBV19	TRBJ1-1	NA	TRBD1	CASSPQTGYGEAFF	TGTGCCAGTAGTCCCCAGACAGGGTATGGAGAAGCTTTCTTT
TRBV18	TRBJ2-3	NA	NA	CASSPYGSPTDTQYF	TGTGCCAGCTCACCTTACGGGAGCCCCACAGATACGCAGTATTTT
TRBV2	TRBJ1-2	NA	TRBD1	CASSDIQGVDGYTF	TGTGCCAGCAGTGACATACAGGGGGTTGATGGCTACACCTTC
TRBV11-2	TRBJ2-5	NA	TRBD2	CASSPTWTSAETQYF	TGTGCCAGCAGCCCCACTTGGACTAGCGCAGAGACCCAGTACTTC
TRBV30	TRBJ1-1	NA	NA	CAWSGDRSTEAFF	TGTGCCTGGAGTGGAGACAGGTCCACTGAAGCTTTCTTT
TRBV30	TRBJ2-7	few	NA	CAWSLLGGEQYF	TGTGCCTGGAGTTTATTAGGGGGCGAGCAGTACTTC
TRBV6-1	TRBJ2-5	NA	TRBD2	CASSELGTSETQYF	TGTGCCAGCAGTGAGCTCGGGACTAGCGAGACCCAGTACTTC
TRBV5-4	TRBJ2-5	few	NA	CASSLEPVQETQYF	TGTGCCAGCAGCTTGGAGCCCGTACAAGAGACCCAGTACTTC
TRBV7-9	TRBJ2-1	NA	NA	CASSPGVNRGGNEQFF	TGTGCCAGCAGCCCGGGGGTAAACAGGGGGGGCAATGAGCAGTTCTTC
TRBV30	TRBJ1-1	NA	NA	CAWGARRINTEAFF	TGTGCCTGGGGAGCGAGAAGAATAAACACTGAAGCTTTCTTT
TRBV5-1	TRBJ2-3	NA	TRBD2	CASSPLAGTDTQYF	TGCGCCAGCAGCCCATTAGCGGGAACAGATACGCAGTATTTT
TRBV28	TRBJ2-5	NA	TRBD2	CASSLMGVRGSRETQYF	TGTGCCAGCAGTTTGATGGGGGTACGCGGGAGCCGAGAGACCCAGTACTTC
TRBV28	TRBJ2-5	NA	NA	CASSAGDQETQYF	TGTGCCAGCAGTGCCGGAGACCAAGAGACCCAGTACTTC
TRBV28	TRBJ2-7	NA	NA	CASHRASRTYEQYF	TGTGCCAGCCATAGGGCTAGCAGAACCTACGAGCAGTACTTC
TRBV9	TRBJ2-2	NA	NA	CASSVRRVENTGELFF	TGTGCCAGCAGCGTACGCAGGGTAGAAAACACCGGGGAGCTGTTTTTT
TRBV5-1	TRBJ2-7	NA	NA	CASSLGQEADEQYF	TGCGCCAGCAGCTTAGGGCAGGAGGCCGACGAGCAGTACTTC
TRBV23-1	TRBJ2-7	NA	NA	CAVSLLRRAYEQYF	TGCGCCGTTTCCCTTTTAAGACGGGCCTACGAGCAGTACTTC
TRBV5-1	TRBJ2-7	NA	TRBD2	CASSVGTSRSYEQYF	TGCGCCAGCAGCGTCGGGACTAGCAGGTCCTACGAGCAGTACTTC
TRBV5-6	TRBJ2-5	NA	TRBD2	CASSLGGSGSETQYF	TGTGCCAGCAGCTTGGGGGGTAGCGGGAGTGAGACCCAGTACTTC
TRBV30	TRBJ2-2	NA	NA	CAWTGYSGELFF	TGTGCCTGGACAGGGTACAGCGGGGAGCTGTTTTTT
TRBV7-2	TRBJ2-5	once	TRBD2	CASSLGLAGAGRETQYF	TGTGCCAGCAGCCTCGGACTAGCGGGAGCGGGTCGAGAGACCCAGTACTTC
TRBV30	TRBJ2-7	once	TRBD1	CAWVPGDRGSYEQYF	TGTGCCTGGGTCCCGGGGGACAGGGGATCCTACGAGCAGTACTTC
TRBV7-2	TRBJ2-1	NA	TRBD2	CASSLRWGLAGGLNEQFF	TGTGCCAGCAGCTTAAGGTGGGGACTAGCGGGAGGGCTTAATGAGCAGTTCTTC
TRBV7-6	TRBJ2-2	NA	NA	CASSFARGTGELFF	TGTGCCAGCAGCTTCGCGAGAGGTACCGGGGAGCTGTTTTTT
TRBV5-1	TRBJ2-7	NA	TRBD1	CASSIGQGAGEQYF	TGCGCCAGCAGCATAGGACAGGGGGCGGGCGAGCAGTACTTC
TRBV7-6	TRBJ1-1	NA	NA	CASSLGDSNTEAFF	TGTGCCAGCAGCTTGGGGGACTCAAACACTGAAGCTTTCTTT
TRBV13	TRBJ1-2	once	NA	CASSLYGGPDSYGYTF	TGTGCCAGCAGCTTGTACGGAGGCCCGGACAGCTATGGCTACACCTTC
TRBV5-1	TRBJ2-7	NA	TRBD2	CASSPLAGSSYEQYF	TGCGCCAGCAGCCCATTAGCGGGGAGCTCCTACGAGCAGTACTTC
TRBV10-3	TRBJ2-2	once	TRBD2	CAIGLLAGDGELFF	TGTGCCATCGGGCTACTAGCGGGAGACGGGGAGCTGTTTTTT
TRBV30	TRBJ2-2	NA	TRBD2	CAWSVGSGSMTGELFF	TGTGCCTGGAGTGTCGGCAGCGGGAGTATGACCGGGGAGCTGTTTTTT
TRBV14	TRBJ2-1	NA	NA	CASSPPGLGYNEQFF	TGTGCCAGCAGCCCACCGGGACTTGGCTACAATGAGCAGTTCTTC
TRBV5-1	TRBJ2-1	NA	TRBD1	CASSFTGTGARSEQFF	TGCGCCAGCAGTTTTACTGGGACAGGGGCACGAAGTGAGCAGTTCTTC
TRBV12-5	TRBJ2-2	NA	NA	CASGLVVPSTGELFF	TGTGCTAGTGGTTTGGTAGTACCCAGCACCGGGGAGCTGTTTTTT